This T cell receptor beta chain originates from a study of long-term antiretroviral therapy in people with HIV. None of the participants with HIV were treated outside the United States. Note on this clone: Its antigen is undetermined.

The germline V gene encodes CDR1 SGHTA and CDR2 FQGNSA. Trimming pared 1 base from V and 5 bases from J, leaving 12 bases between. The CDR3 is made up of 14 amino acids. Findings and caveats of the study: In HIV, the repertoires covered a tighter span of CDR3 lengths than in controls. At every time point, clones expanded before ART dominated the repertoire.

The assay used was immunoSEQ (version v3.0), run at survey level. Per-sample TRB depth target: 40,000-50,000 T-cell genomes. This table comes from immunoSEQ multiplex PCR, and its TCRdb copy is limited to in-frame clones, with some not included. The profile shows tens of thousands of clones, about 85% of them singletons. The specimen comprised unsorted PBMCs, sampled about 5 years after starting antiretroviral therapy. The V gene is TRBV7-2, the J gene TRBJ2-7; no firm D call. This clonotype was obtained from a man in his forties with HIV. This chain's CDR3 is CASSLDGRADEQYF. CDR3 DNA sequence: TGTGCCAGCAGCTTAGATGGTAGGGCGGACGAGCAGTACTTC.